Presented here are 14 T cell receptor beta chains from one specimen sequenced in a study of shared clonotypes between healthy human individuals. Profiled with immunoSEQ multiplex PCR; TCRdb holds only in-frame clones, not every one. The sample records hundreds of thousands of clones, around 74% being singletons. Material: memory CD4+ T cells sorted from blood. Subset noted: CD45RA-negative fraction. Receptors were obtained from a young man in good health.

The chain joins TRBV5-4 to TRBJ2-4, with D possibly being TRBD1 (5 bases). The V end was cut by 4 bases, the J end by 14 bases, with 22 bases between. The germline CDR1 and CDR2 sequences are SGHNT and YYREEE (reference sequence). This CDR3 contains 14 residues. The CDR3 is CASSLRGSGQKEYF. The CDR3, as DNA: TGTGCCAGCAGCCTAAGGGGTTCCGGGCAAAAGGAGTACTTC. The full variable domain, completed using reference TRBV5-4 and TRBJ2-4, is ETGVTQSPTHLIKTRGQQVTLRCSSQSGHNTVSWYQQALGQGPQFIFQYYREEENGRGNFPPRFSGLQFPNYSSELNVNALELDDSALYLCASSLRGSGQKEYFGAGTRLSVL.

The CDR3 is CASSLVWGLGTGELFF. The CDR3 DNA reads as TGTGCCAGCAGCTTGGTCTGGGGCTTAGGCACCGGGGAGCTGTTTTTT. This chain connects TRBV5-5 to TRBJ2-2; a possible D gene is TRBD1 (5 bases). Trimming removed 0 bases at V and 4 bases at J, with 13 bases between. The CDR3 is made up of 16 amino acids. The germline gives CDR1 SGHKS, CDR2 YYEKEE (reference sequence).

This CDR3 reads CASSEARVIGLFF. The CDR3 DNA reads TGTGCCAGCAGTGAAGCCCGGGTTATTGGTCTGTTTTTT. V and J are TRBV6-1 and TRBJ1-4, with no clear D. Germline V gives CDR1 MNHNS, CDR2 SASEGT. The CDR3 contains 13 residues. Deletions cut 0 bases from V and 14 bases from J, with 13 bases between.

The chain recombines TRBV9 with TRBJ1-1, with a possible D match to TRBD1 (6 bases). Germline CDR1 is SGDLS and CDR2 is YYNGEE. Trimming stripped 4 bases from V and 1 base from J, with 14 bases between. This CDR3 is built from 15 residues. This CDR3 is CASSPQGLGNTEAFF. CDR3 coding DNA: TGTGCCAGCAGCCCCCAGGGGCTCGGGAACACTGAAGCTTTCTTT.

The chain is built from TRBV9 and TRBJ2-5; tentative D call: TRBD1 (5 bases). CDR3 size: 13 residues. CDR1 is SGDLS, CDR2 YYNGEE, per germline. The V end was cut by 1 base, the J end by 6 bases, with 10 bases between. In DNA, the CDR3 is TGTGCCAGCAGCGTACTCGACAGTAAGACCCAGTACTTC. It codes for CASSVLDSKTQYF.

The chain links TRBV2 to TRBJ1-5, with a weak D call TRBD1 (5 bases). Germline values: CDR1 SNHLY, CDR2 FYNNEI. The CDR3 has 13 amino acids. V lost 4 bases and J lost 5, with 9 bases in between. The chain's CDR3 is CASSVDRDQPQHF. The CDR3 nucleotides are TGTGCCAGCAGTGTTGACAGAGATCAGCCCCAGCATTTT.

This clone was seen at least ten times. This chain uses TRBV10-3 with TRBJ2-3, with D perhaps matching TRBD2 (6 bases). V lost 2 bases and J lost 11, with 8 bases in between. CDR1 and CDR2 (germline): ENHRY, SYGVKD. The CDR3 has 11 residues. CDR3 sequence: CAISEGGMQYF. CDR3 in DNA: TGTGCCATCAGTGAGGGGGGGATGCAGTATTTT.

This chain's CDR3 is CASRGDPLVTGELFF. CDR3 bases: TGCGCCAGCAGAGGGGACCCCTTAGTAACCGGGGAGCTGTTTTTT. The chain combines TRBV5-1 with TRBJ2-2, with D perhaps matching TRBD1 or TRBD2 (5 bases each). This CDR3 comprises 15 residues. V dropped 5 bases and J dropped 5 bases, with 16 bases sitting between them. Per the germline V gene, CDR1 is SGHRS and CDR2 is YFSETQ. Supplemented by reference TRBV5-1 and TRBJ2-2, the full variable domain reads KAGVTQTPRYLIKTRGQQVTLSCSPISGHRSVSWYQQTPGQGLQFLFEYFSETQRNKGNFPGRFSGRQFSNSRSEMNVSTLELGDSALYLCASRGDPLVTGELFFGEGSRLTVL.

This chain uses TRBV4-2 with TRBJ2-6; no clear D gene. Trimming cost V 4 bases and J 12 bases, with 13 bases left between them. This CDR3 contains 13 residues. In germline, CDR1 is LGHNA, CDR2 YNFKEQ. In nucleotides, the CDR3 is TGTGCCAGCAGCCGGATGGGTCGCGTCGTCCTGACTTTC. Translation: CASSRMGRVVLTF.

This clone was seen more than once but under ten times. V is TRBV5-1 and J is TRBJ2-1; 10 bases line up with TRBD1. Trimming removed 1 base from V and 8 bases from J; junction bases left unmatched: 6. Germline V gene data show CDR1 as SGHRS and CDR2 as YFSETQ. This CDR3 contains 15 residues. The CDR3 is CASSLPTDRGDEQFF. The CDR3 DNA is TGCGCCAGCAGCTTGCCTACGGACAGGGGGGATGAGCAGTTCTTC. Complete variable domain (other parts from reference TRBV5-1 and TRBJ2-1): KAGVTQTPRYLIKTRGQQVTLSCSPISGHRSVSWYQQTPGQGLQFLFEYFSETQRNKGNFPGRFSGRQFSNSRSEMNVSTLELGDSALYLCASSLPTDRGDEQFFGPGTRLTVL.

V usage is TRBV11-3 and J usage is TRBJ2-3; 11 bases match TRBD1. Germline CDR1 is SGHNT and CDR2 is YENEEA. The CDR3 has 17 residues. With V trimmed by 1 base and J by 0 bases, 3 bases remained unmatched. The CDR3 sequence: CASSLAGTGGSTDTQYF. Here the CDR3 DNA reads TGTGCCAGCAGCTTAGCCGGGACAGGGGGTAGCACAGATACGCAGTATTTT.

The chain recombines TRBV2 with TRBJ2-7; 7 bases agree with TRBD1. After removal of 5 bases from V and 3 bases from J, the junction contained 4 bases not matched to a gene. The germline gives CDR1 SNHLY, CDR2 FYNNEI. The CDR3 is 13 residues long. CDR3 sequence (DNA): TGTGCCAGCAGTACGGGACAGATCTACGAGCAGTACTTC. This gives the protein CASSTGQIYEQYF.

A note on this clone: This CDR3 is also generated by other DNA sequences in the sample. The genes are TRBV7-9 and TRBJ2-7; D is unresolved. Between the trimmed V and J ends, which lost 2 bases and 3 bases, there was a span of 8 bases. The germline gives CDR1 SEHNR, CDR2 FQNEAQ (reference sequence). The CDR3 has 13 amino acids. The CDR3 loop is CASSLPPGYEQYF. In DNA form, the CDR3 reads TGTGCCAGCAGCTTACCCCCCGGCTACGAGCAGTACTTC.

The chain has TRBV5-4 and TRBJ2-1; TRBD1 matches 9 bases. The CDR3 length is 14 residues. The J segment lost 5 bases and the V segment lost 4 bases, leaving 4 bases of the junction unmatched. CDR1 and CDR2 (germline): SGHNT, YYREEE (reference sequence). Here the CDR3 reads CASSRRTGDNEQFF. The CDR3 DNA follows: TGTGCCAGCAGCCGACGGACAGGGGACAATGAGCAGTTCTTC. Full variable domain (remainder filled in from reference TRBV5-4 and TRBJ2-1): ETGVTQSPTHLIKTRGQQVTLRCSSQSGHNTVSWYQQALGQGPQFIFQYYREEENGRGNFPPRFSGLQFPNYSSELNVNALELDDSALYLCASSRRTGDNEQFFGPGTRLTVL.